The T cell receptor beta chain under discussion was sequenced for a study of shared clonotypes between healthy human individuals. Worth noting for this clone: What it binds is not known.

An even split of each subset's genomic DNA across several immunoSEQ plates was performed. Profiling relied on immunoSEQ multiplex PCR, and the TCRdb table lists in-frame clones only, not all of them. The sample holds about 1.5 million clones, 98% seen once. General observations from the study: About 5% of naive CD4 clonotypes were shared across four donors.

The sample comprised naive CD4+ T cells sorted from blood. Documented subset: CD45RA+ positively selected. The receptor was derived from a man aged 25-40 years in good health.

The CDR3 sequence: CASSSTGAQGTGELFF. The DNA of the CDR3 is TGCGCCAGCAGCTCCACAGGGGCCCAGGGGACCGGGGAGCTGTTTTTT. The genes are TRBV5-1 and TRBJ2-2, with 7 bases that match TRBD1. The CDR3 runs to 16 residues. V lost 3 bases to trimming and J lost 5 bases; unmatched junction nucleotides: 10. Germline V gene data show CDR1 as SGHRS and CDR2 as YFSETQ.